This T cell receptor (beta chain) comes out of a study of PD-L1 blockade in urothelial cancer. Study overall: Analyzed time points were 3 weeks (second dose) and 6 weeks after therapy began.

Germline V gene sequence: CDR1 SGDLS, CDR2 YYNGEE. V lost 0 bases to trimming and J lost 8 bases, with 20 bases between them. The length of the CDR3 is 17 residues. Indicated time point: peripheral blood 6 weeks after treatment start. The investigators introduced synthetic TCR analog templates into each PCR as spikes. The repertoire was sequenced with immunoSEQ multiplex PCR; TCRdb's copy has only in-frame clones and lacks some. The sample holds 72,000 or so clones; 88% are singletons and the top ten take around 11%. The sample was PBMCs, taken around atezolizumab (anti-PD-L1) treatment. The receptor was isolated from a man in his 60s with urothelial cancer. This chain joins TRBV9 and TRBJ2-2; tentative D call: TRBD2 (6 bases). The DNA of the CDR3 is TGTGCCAGCAGCGTAGTTAGTAGCGGAACCTCAAGGGGGGAGCTGTTTTTT. This encodes CASSVVSSGTSRGELFF.